The 13 T cell receptor beta chains given below trace back to one sample, sequenced in a study of beta chain features in type 1 diabetes. The investigators reverse transcribed all of the isolated RNA, so they sequenced expressed TCRB transcripts. Assay used: immunoSEQ multiplex PCR; TCRdb lists only in-frame clones, some missing. Of around 500,000 clones in the sample, more than 9.5% are singletons; the top ten hold about 0.045%. Source material: naive CD4+ T cells from blood. The origin of the receptors is a young woman in good health.

This clone turned up a few times. The CDR3 protein is CAWSQHTANYGYTF. CDR3 in DNA: TGTGCCTGGAGTCAACATACTGCTAACTATGGCTACACCTTC. The gene calls are TRBV30 and TRBJ1-2; D unresolved. The CDR3 sequence is 14 residues long. Trimming left V 2 bases short and J 0 bases short, with 10 bases between. In germline, CDR1 is GTSNPN, CDR2 SVGIG (reference sequence).

This clone was observed a handful of times. V usage is TRBV11-2 and J usage is TRBJ2-1, with D possibly matching TRBD2 (5 bases). Trimming removed 4 bases at V and 9 bases at J, with 10 bases between. The CDR3 is 12 amino acids. Looked up from germline, CDR1 is SGHAT and CDR2 is FQNNGV. This CDR3 reads CASSSQRAEQFF. The CDR3 nucleotides are TGTGCCAGCAGCTCTCAGAGGGCTGAGCAGTTCTTC. The full variable domain, in which reference TRBV11-2 and TRBJ2-1 provide the parts outside the CDR3, is EAGVAQSPRYKIIEKRQSVAFWCNPISGHATLYWYQQILGQGPKLLIQFQNNGVVDDSQLPKDRFSAERLKGVDSTLKIQPAKLEDSAVYLCASSSQRAEQFFGPGTRLTVL.

This chain links TRBV9 with TRBJ2-3; D possibly corresponds to TRBD2 (6 bases). Deletions cut 1 base from V and 3 bases from J, with 15 bases between. The germline CDR1 and CDR2 sequences are SGDLS and YYNGEE. The CDR3 loop spans 16 amino acids. The CDR3 loop reads CASSVTTGDLTDTQYF. Written as DNA, the CDR3 is TGTGCCAGCAGCGTAACAACGGGGGACCTTACAGATACGCAGTATTTT.

This clone was recorded a few times. The chain uses TRBV27 and TRBJ1-6; D remains unclear. Germline CDR1 MNHEY, CDR2 SMNVEV (reference sequence). Deletions cut 7 bases from V and 9 bases from J, with 16 bases between. The CDR3 runs 14 residues. As DNA, the CDR3 is TGTGCCAGCACCCGGGCCCAGAATAGTTCACCCCTCCACTTT. This encodes CASTRAQNSSPLHF.

This clone was seen only a few times. The chain couples TRBV5-1 to TRBJ1-1; D gene uncertain. The CDR3 runs 13 residues. The V gene lost 0 bases and the J gene lost 4 bases, with 7 bases spanning the gap. Germline lookup yields CDR1 SGHRS and CDR2 YFSETQ. CDR3 nucleotides: TGCGCCAGCAGCTTGGTCCGTGGCACTGAAGCTTTCTTT. As protein: CASSLVRGTEAFF.

The chain joins TRBV10-3 to TRBJ2-1; the D is unclear. V lost 8 bases and J 9 bases, leaving 11 bases between the germline ends. The germline V gene has CDR1 ENHRY and CDR2 SYGVKD. This CDR3 comprises 11 residues. CDR3 protein: CAIGWHSEQFF. The DNA of the CDR3 is TGTGCCATCGGATGGCATAGTGAGCAGTTCTTC.

The chain combines TRBV30 with TRBJ2-1, with TRBD1 identical over 7 bases. The junction had 5 bases not matched to a gene; V was cut back by 5 bases and J by 7 bases. The CDR3 covers 12 residues. CDR1 is GTSNPN, CDR2 SVGIG, per germline (reference sequence). In nucleotides, the CDR3 is TGTGCCTGGGGACAGGACTGGAATGAGCAGTTCTTC. It specifies CAWGQDWNEQFF.

This clone is a singleton in its sample. The chain combines TRBV6-5 with TRBJ2-7; no clear D. Looked up from germline, CDR1 is MNHEY and CDR2 is SVGAGI. The CDR3 is 14 residues long. V gave up 8 bases and J gave up 2 bases, with 16 bases separating them. CDR3 residues: CASALDRRAYEQYV. CDR3 DNA: TGTGCCAGCGCCCTTGACCGTAGGGCCTACGAGCAGTACGTC.

The chain employs TRBV7-9 and TRBJ2-1, with 7 bases aligning to TRBD1. This CDR3 spans 14 amino acids. Germline V lookup: CDR1 SEHNR, CDR2 FQNEAQ (reference sequence). V was clipped by 5 bases and J by 6 bases; unmatched bases: 7. CDR3 residues: CASSKPGTANEQFF. The CDR3 DNA is TGTGCCAGCAGCAAGCCCGGGACAGCCAATGAGCAGTTCTTC.

V gene TRBV7-9 combines with J gene TRBJ1-3; D is ambiguous. The CDR3 runs 14 residues. Looked up from germline, CDR1 is SEHNR and CDR2 is FQNEAQ (reference sequence). With 5 bases removed from V and 0 bases from J, the gap between germline ends came to 8 bases. The CDR3 DNA follows: TGTGCCAGCAGCCCGAGGAGCTCTGGAAACACCATATATTTT. Translation gives CASSPRSSGNTIYF. Drawing the rest from reference TRBV7-9 and TRBJ1-3, the complete variable domain is DTGVSQNPRHKITKRGQNVTFRCDPISEHNRLYWYRQTLGQGPEFLTYFQNEAQLEKSRLLSDRFSAERPKGSFSTLEIQRTEQGDSAMYLCASSPRSSGNTIYFGEGSWLTVV.

This clone was seen a few times. This sequence joins TRBV29-1 and TRBJ2-1; D gene uncertain. The V gene's germline CDR1 is SQVTM and CDR2 ANQGSEA. Trimming took 7 bases from V and 2 from J, leaving 6 bases between them. The CDR3 extends over 11 amino acids. As DNA, the CDR3 is TGCAGCGCCTTAGCCTACAATGAGCAGTTCTTC. Translating it yields CSALAYNEQFF.

The rearrangement uses TRBV30 and TRBJ2-5; D uncertain. The assigned J gene may be wrong: the sequence end matches TRBJ2-7 better. The CDR3 runs 13 residues. Germline CDR1 GTSNPN, CDR2 SVGIG (reference sequence). The CDR3 region has the DNA TGTGCCTGGAGCGTTCTCCGAAGGTACGAGCAGTACTTC. Protein sequence: CAWSVLRRYEQYF.

The J gene is TRBJ2-3, the V gene TRBV5-4, with D possibly TRBD2 on 5 matching bases. V lost 4 bases and J lost 0, with 15 bases in between. The CDR3 covers 16 residues. From germline, CDR1 is SGHNT and CDR2 YYREEE (reference sequence). CDR3: CASSPSRRGSTDTQYF. The CDR3 coding sequence is TGTGCCAGCAGCCCCTCGAGGAGAGGGAGCACAGATACGCAGTATTTT.